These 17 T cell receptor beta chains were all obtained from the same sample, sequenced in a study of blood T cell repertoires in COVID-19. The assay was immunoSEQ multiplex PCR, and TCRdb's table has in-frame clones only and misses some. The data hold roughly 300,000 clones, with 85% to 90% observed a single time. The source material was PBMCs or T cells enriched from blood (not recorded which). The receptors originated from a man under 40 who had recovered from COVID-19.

The CDR3 nucleotides are TGTGCCAGCAGCCACCAGGGGGCATCAGATACGCAGTATTTT. It is translated as CASSHQGASDTQYF. The chain uses TRBV5-6 and TRBJ2-3; 8 bases map to TRBD1. The CDR3 consists of 14 residues. The germline V gene encodes CDR1 SGHDT and CDR2 YYEEEE. V lost 4 bases to trimming and J lost 4 bases; unmatched junction nucleotides: 5.

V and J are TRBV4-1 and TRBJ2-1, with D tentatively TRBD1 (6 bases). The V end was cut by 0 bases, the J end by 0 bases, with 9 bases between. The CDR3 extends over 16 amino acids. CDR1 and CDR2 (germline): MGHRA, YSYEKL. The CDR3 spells CASSQDKDSSYNEQFF. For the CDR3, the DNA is TGCGCCAGCAGCCAAGATAAGGACAGCTCCTACAATGAGCAGTTCTTC.

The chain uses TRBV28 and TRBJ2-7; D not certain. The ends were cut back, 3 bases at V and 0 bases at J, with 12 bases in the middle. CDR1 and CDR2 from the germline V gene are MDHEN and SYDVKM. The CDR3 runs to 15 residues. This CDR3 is CASSFFRSLSYEQYF. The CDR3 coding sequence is TGTGCCAGCAGTTTTTTCAGGTCCCTCTCCTACGAGCAGTACTTC.

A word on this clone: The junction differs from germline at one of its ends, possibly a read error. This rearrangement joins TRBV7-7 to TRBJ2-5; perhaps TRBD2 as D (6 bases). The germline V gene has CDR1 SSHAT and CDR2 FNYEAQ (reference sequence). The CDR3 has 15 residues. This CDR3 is CASSLEAGRAETQYF. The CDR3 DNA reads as TGTGCTAGCAGCTTAGAGGCGGGACGGGCAGAGACCCAGTACTTC.

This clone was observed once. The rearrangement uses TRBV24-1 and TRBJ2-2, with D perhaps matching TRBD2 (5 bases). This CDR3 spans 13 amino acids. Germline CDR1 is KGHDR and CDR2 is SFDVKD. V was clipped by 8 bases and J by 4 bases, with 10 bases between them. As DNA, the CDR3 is TGTGCCACCAATCTAGGAGGCACCGGGGAGCTGTTTTTT. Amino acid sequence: CATNLGGTGELFF.

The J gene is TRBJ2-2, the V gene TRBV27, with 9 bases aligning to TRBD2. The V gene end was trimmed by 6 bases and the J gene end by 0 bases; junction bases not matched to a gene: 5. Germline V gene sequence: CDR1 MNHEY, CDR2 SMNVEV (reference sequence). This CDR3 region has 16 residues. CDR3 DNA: TGTGCCAGCAGCAGGCGGGGGGGGGCGAACACCGGGGAGCTGTTTTTT. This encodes CASSRRGGANTGELFF.

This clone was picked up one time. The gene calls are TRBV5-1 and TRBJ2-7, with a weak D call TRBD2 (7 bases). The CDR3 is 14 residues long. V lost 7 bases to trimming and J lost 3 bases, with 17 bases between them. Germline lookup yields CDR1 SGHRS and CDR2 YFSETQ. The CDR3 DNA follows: TGCGCCAGCCGGGGGGCAGGGTATGACTACGAGCAGTACTTC. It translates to CASRGAGYDYEQYF.

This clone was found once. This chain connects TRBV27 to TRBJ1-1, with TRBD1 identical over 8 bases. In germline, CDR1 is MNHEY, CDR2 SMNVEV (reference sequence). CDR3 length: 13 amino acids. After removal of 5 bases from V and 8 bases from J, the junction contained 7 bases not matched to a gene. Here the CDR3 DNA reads TGTGCCAGCAGTCTCCTACAGGGGGTGGAAGCTTTCTTT. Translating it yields CASSLLQGVEAFF.

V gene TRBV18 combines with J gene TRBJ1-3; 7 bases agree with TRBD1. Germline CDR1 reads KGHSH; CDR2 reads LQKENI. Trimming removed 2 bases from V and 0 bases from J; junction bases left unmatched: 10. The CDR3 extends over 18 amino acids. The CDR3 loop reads CASSPYTTGEHSGNTIYF. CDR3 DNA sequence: TGTGCCAGCTCACCATATACAACAGGGGAGCACTCTGGAAACACCATATATTTT. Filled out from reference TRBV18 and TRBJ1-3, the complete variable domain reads NAGVMQNPRHLVRRRGQEARLRCSPMKGHSHVYWYRQLPEEGLKFMVYLQKENIIDESGMPKERFSAEFPKEGPSILRIQQVVRGDSAAYFCASSPYTTGEHSGNTIYFGEGSWLTVV.

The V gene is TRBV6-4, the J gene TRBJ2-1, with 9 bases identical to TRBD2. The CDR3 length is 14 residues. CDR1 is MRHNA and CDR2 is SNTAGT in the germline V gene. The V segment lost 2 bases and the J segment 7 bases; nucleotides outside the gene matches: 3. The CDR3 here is CASSDASGGNEQFF. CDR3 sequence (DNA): TGTGCCAGCAGTGACGCGAGCGGGGGGAATGAGCAGTTCTTC.

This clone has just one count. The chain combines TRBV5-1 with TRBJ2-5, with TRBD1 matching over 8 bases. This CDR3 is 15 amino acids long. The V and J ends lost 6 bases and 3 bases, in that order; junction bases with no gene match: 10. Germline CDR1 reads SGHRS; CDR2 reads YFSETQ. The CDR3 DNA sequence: TGCGCCAGCACCCGAGGACAGGGAGGCGAAGAGACCCAGTACTTC. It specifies CASTRGQGGEETQYF.

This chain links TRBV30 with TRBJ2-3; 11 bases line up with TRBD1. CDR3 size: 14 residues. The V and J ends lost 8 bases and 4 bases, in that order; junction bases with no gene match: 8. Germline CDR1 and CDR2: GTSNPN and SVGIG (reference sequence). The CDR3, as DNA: TGTGCCCGGCGAGGACAGGGGGCTGCAGATACGCAGTATTTT. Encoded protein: CARRGQGAADTQYF.

The CDR3 sequence: CASSEWAGSNQPQHF. Here the CDR3 DNA reads TGTGCCAGCAGTGAGTGGGCAGGGAGCAATCAGCCCCAGCATTTT. The chain employs TRBV2 and TRBJ1-5; D might be TRBD1 (5 bases). CDR1 SNHLY and CDR2 FYNNEI come from the germline V gene. This CDR3 contains 15 residues. V was trimmed by 3 bases and J by 1 base, leaving 10 bases between them.

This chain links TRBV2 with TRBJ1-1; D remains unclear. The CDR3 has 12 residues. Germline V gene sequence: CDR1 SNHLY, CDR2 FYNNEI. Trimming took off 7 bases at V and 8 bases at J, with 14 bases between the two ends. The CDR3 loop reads CASIWTGEEAFF. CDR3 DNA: TGTGCCAGCATTTGGACGGGAGAAGAAGCTTTCTTT.

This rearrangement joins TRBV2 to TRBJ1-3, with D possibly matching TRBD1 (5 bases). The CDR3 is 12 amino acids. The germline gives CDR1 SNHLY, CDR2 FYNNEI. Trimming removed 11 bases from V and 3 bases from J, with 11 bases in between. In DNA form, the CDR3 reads TGTGCCTGGGGCACAGTTGGAAACACCATATATTTT. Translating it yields CAWGTVGNTIYF.

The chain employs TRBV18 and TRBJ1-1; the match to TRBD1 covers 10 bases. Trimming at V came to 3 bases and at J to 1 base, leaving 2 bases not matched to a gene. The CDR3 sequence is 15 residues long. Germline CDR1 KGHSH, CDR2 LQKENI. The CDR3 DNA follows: TGTGCCAGCTCACCTAGGACAGGGGGGAACACTGAAGCTTTCTTT. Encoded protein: CASSPRTGGNTEAFF.

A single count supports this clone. CDR3 sequence: CASSPSTGGFNEQYF. CDR3 coding DNA: TGTGCCAGCAGTCCCAGCACAGGGGGCTTCAACGAGCAGTACTTC. The chain carries TRBV25-1 and TRBJ2-7, with 9 nucleotides matching TRBD1. The germline CDR1 and CDR2 sequences are MGHDK and SYGVNS. Unmatched junction bases numbered 10, after V lost 5 bases and J lost 5 bases. CDR3 size: 15 residues.